Listed below are T cell receptor beta chains from one sample, sequenced in a study of cytomegalovirus exposure and HLA in healthy donors. Clones were read by immunoSEQ multiplex PCR, and TCRdb kept only the in-frame ones, dropping some. The sample carries 180,000 or so clones, around 88% recorded once. Sequences were obtained from PBMCs. Source of these receptors: a woman in her 30s in good health and CMV-seronegative. The CDR3 runs from the conserved cysteine through the conserved F or W. Fields, in order: clone size, V gene, J gene, D gene, CDR3 DNA, CDR3 protein. D genes are given only for firm matches. Part of the rows lack a size; the others show once, few, many or a class for expanded clones.

NA	TRBV5-1	TRBJ1-1	TRBD1	TGCGCCAGCAGAACCAACCCACAGGGGATGGCGGGTACCACTGAAGCTTTCTTT	CASRTNPQGMAGTTEAFF
NA	TRBV4-1	TRBJ2-7	NA	TGCGCCAGCAGCCAGTGGGGCGACGAGCAGTACTTC	CASSQWGDEQYF
NA	TRBV9	TRBJ2-2	TRBD2	TGTGCCAGCAGCGTCGATGGACTAGCGGGTACCGGGGAGCTGTTTTTT	CASSVDGLAGTGELFF
NA	TRBV29-1	TRBJ2-2	NA	TGCAGCTTTAAGGGACTGGCGAACACCGGGGAGCTGTTTTTT	CSFKGLANTGELFF
NA	TRBV5-5	TRBJ2-1	TRBD2	TGTGCCAGCAGCTTGCTAGGGACTAGCGGGGGGCCCTACAATGAGCAGTTCTTC	CASSLLGTSGGPYNEQFF
NA	TRBV6-1	TRBJ1-1	NA	TGTGCCAGCGATGAATTACTCCACACTGAAGCTTTCTTT	CASDELLHTEAFF
once	TRBV7-3	TRBJ1-1	NA	TGTGCCAGCAGCTTCCAGGTTAACACTGAAGCTTTCTTT	CASSFQVNTEAFF
NA	TRBV7-2	TRBJ2-2	TRBD2	TGTGCCAGCAGCAAAGGACTAGTGACGAACACCGGGGAGCTGTTTTTT	CASSKGLVTNTGELFF
NA	TRBV7-2	TRBJ2-2	TRBD2	TGTGCCAGCAGCTTATGGTCGACTAGCGCCACCGGGGAGCTGTTTTTT	CASSLWSTSATGELFF
NA	TRBV2	TRBJ2-3	TRBD1	TGTGCCAGCAGTCTAGACAGGGGGGATACGCAGTATTTT	CASSLDRGDTQYF
few	TRBV10-1	TRBJ2-1	NA	TGCGCCAGCAGTGACAGGGGGAGGTTAGGTGAGCAGTTCTTC	CASSDRGRLGEQFF
NA	TRBV19	TRBJ1-1	NA	TGTGCCAGTAGTATTGAGGCGAACACTGAAGCTTTCTTT	CASSIEANTEAFF
NA	TRBV7-3	TRBJ2-2	TRBD1	TGTGCCAGCAGCTTAACGAGTGTTGGGACAGGGAGGAGGACCGGGGAGCTGTTTTTT	CASSLTSVGTGRRTGELFF
NA	TRBV10-2	TRBJ2-3	TRBD2	TGCGCCAGCAGCCCTGGACTAGCGTCCGGAGATACGCAGTATTTT	CASSPGLASGDTQYF
NA	TRBV13	TRBJ2-1	NA	TGTGCCAGCAGCTTTGACAACTACAATGAGCAGTTCTTC	CASSFDNYNEQFF
NA	TRBV27	TRBJ2-3	TRBD1	TGTGCCAGCACCCCCTCCGGGACAGGGGAGTTTAAAACAGATACGCAGTATTTT	CASTPSGTGEFKTDTQYF
NA	TRBV27	TRBJ2-1	TRBD2	TGTGCCAGCAGTTTATGGACTAGCGGGGGGTACAATGAGCAGTTCTTC	CASSLWTSGGYNEQFF
few	TRBV12-1	TRBJ1-2	NA	TGTGCCAGCAGCTCTGTTCCCGGGGACTATGGCTACACCTTC	CASSSVPGDYGYTF
NA	TRBV7-9	TRBJ1-2	NA	TGTGCCAGCAGCTTAGGAGGGGGGGGGCATGGCTACACCTTC	CASSLGGGGHGYTF
once	TRBV7-9	TRBJ2-2	NA	TGTGCCAGCAGCCCCCCCCAGACAGGAACCACCGGGGAGCTGTTTTTT	CASSPPQTGTTGELFF
NA	TRBV19	TRBJ1-2	TRBD1	TGTGCCAGTAAGAGGACAGGAGAATACTATGGCTACACCTTC	CASKRTGEYYGYTF
NA	TRBV11-2	TRBJ2-3	TRBD2	TGTGCCAGCAGCTCAGGGACTAGTCTCAACACGCAGTATTTT	CASSSGTSLNTQYF
NA	TRBV5-1	TRBJ1-4	NA	TGCGCCAGCAGCTTCAGAGGACAGTCTAATGAAAAACTGTTTTTT	CASSFRGQSNEKLFF
NA	TRBV5-6	TRBJ2-5	NA	TGTGCCAGCAGCTTGGTAAGGGGAGGAGAGACCCAGTACTTC	CASSLVRGGETQYF
NA	TRBV5-8	TRBJ1-5	NA	TGTGCCAGCAGCTTGTTCAGGTCTAATCAGCCCCAGCATTTT	CASSLFRSNQPQHF
NA	TRBV11-2	TRBJ2-1	TRBD2	TGTGCCAGCAGCTTATTCGTGCCAAGCGGGGCTGAGCAGTTCTTC	CASSLFVPSGAEQFF
NA	TRBV7-3	TRBJ2-1	NA	TGTGCCAGCAGCTTCCGGGCGGGGTCCTACAATGAGCAGTTCTTC	CASSFRAGSYNEQFF
NA	TRBV10-3	TRBJ1-2	NA	TGTGCCATCAGTGAGAGTGATAGTTACTATGGCTACACCTTC	CAISESDSYYGYTF
NA	TRBV28	TRBJ2-1	TRBD2	TGTGCCAGCAGTTTGCGGGGGGCCTACAATGAGCAGTTCTTC	CASSLRGAYNEQFF
NA	TRBV19	TRBJ2-1	TRBD2	TGTGCCAGTAGGGGATCGACTAGCGGGGGGGGAAGCACCCAGTTCTTC	CASRGSTSGGGSTQFF
NA	TRBV6-1	TRBJ1-1	NA	TGTGCCAGCAGTGGAGTCATCTACACTGAAGCTTTCTTT	CASSGVIYTEAFF
NA	TRBV6-1	TRBJ2-3	TRBD2	TGTGCCAGCAGGGAGACTAGCGCAGATACGCAGTATTTT	CASRETSADTQYF
NA	TRBV9	TRBJ2-1	TRBD2	TGTGCCAGCAGCGTAGATCTAGCGGGAGTTGGTAGTGAGCAGTTCTTC	CASSVDLAGVGSEQFF
NA	TRBV6-6	TRBJ2-6	TRBD1	TGTGCCAGCAGACAACAGGGGCAAGGGGCCAACGTCCTGACTTTC	CASRQQGQGANVLTF
NA	TRBV28	TRBJ2-7	TRBD1	TGTGCCAGCAGTTCGCCCGGGACAGGGGCCTTCTACGAGCAGTACTTC	CASSSPGTGAFYEQYF
few	TRBV5-6	TRBJ2-7	TRBD1	TGTGCCAGCAGCCACGAAGGGGGCCGAGGAGGTGAGCAGTACTTC	CASSHEGGRGGEQYF
NA	TRBV19	TRBJ2-4	NA	TGTGCCAGTAGCAGGACAGAAAACATTCAGTACTTC	CASSRTENIQYF
NA	TRBV9	TRBJ2-5	NA	TGTGCCAGCAGCGTAGCCCAGGGAACCCAGTACTTC	CASSVAQGTQYF
NA	TRBV5-1	TRBJ2-7	TRBD2	TGCGCCAGCAGCTTGGTGGTAGCGGGGAGATACGAGCAGTACTTC	CASSLVVAGRYEQYF
NA	TRBV28	TRBJ1-5	NA	TGTGCCAGCGCCCTCCGTCGCGATCAGCCCCAGCATTTT	CASALRRDQPQHF
NA	TRBV9	TRBJ1-2	NA	TGTGCCAGCAGCGTAGGTCAGGGGCCTGGCTATGGCTACACCTTC	CASSVGQGPGYGYTF
NA	TRBV2	TRBJ2-3	TRBD2	TGTGCCAGCAGTGAAGCTAGCGGGAGGGCCGTAACGCAGTATTTT	CASSEASGRAVTQYF